A single T cell receptor beta chain is shown here with its context. The sample comes from a study of OX40 agonist ivuxolimab in advanced cancers. A history of autoimmune disease or systemic immunosuppression excluded patients. Sampled blood was obtained at baseline, cycle 4 day 1, and cycle 7 day 1. The table came from immunoSEQ multiplex PCR; TCRdb's copy has only in-frame clones and leaves some out. The repertoire consists of more than 65,000 clones, with about nine tenths occurring once and the leading ten covering 0.38%. The CDR3 is 13 residues long. Germline CDR1 MGHRA, CDR2 YSYEKL. V was pared by 0 bases and J by 4 bases, with 6 bases between.

Sequencing was performed on CD4+ or CD8+ T cells sorted from blood, taken in a trial of the OX40 agonist ivuxolimab. The clonotype comes from an adult with an advanced solid tumor such as melanoma, head and neck, liver or kidney cancer. The chain couples TRBV4-1 to TRBJ2-5; perhaps TRBD2 as D (5 bases). The CDR3 sequence: CASSQDEGETQYF. The CDR3 nucleotides read TGCGCCAGCAGCCAAGACGAGGGAGAGACCCAGTACTTC.